These 19 T cell receptor beta chains share one sample of origin, sequenced in a study of vaccination effects on CD4 cells after COVID-19. Using immunoSEQ multiplex PCR, the repertoire was profiled, and TCRdb retains in-frame clones only, with some absent. The data show tens of thousands of clones, over 70% seen once. Antigens for these TCRs are unknown. After expansion with viral peptide pools in the ViraFEST assay, antigen-specific CD4+ T cells were sequenced. The authors isolated CD4+ T cells after more than eight days of culture. Each vaccine recipient was nucleocapsid antibody negative and had no prior SARS-CoV-2 infection. The specimen comprised CD4+ T cells from PBMCs cultured with SARS-CoV-2 spike peptides, sampled before COVID-19 vaccination. These receptors originate from a human donor who received a COVID-19 vaccine.

The J gene is TRBJ2-5, the V gene TRBV2; no clear D. The CDR3 has 11 residues. From germline, CDR1 is SNHLY and CDR2 FYNNEI. V shed 4 bases and J shed 5 bases, with 5 bases lying between them. The CDR3 region has the DNA TGTGCCAGCAGTGGGAGCGAGACCCAGTACTTC. Translation: CASSGSETQYF.

The CDR3 coding sequence is TGTGCCAGCAGCCGCCCTGGTCTGGGGCAGTTCTATGGCTACACCTTC. Translating gives CASSRPGLGQFYGYTF. The V call is TRBV3-1 (or the pseudogene TRBV3-2), the J call TRBJ1-2; maybe TRBD1 (5 bases). Trimming shortened V by 4 bases and J by 4 bases, and 19 bases separated the two germline ends. This CDR3 comprises 16 residues. Germline V gene lookup returns CDR1 LGHDT and CDR2 YNNKEL (reference sequence).

The chain joins TRBV7-9 to TRBJ1-4, with TRBD1 as a possible D gene (5 bases). Germline CDR1 reads SEHNR; CDR2 reads FQNEAQ (reference sequence). This CDR3 comprises 16 residues. V was pared by 1 base and J by 7 bases, with 16 bases between. CDR3 sequence: CASSLGPPGSGEKLFF. CDR3 nucleotides: TGTGCCAGCAGCTTAGGCCCCCCAGGGTCGGGTGAAAAACTGTTTTTT.

In this sample, this clone turned up a few times. The chain couples TRBV14 to TRBJ1-2, with a tentative D call TRBD1 (5 bases). The germline CDR1 and CDR2 sequences are SGHDN and FVKESK. V shed 5 bases and J shed 0 bases, with 28 bases lying between them. The CDR3 totals 20 residues. CDR3 in DNA: TGTGCCAGCAGCTGGGGCCCTCGGAGGGCCCTGGAGGCAGCTAACTATGGCTACACCTTC. This gives the protein CASSWGPRRALEAANYGYTF. Complete variable domain (other parts from reference TRBV14 and TRBJ1-2): EAGVTQFPSHSVIEKGQTVTLRCDPISGHDNLYWYRRVMGKEIKFLLHFVKESKQDESGMPNNRFLAERTGGTYSTLKVQPAELEDSGVYFCASSWGPRRALEAANYGYTFGSGTRLTVV.

This sequence joins TRBV6-5 and TRBJ1-1, with 7 bases lining up with TRBD1. The CDR3 runs 12 residues. CDR1 and CDR2 from the germline V gene are MNHEY and SVGAGI. With V trimmed by 10 bases and J by 2 bases, 4 bases remained unmatched. CDR3 sequence: CAINRGNTEAFF. DNA of the CDR3: TGTGCCATTAACAGGGGAAACACTGAAGCTTTCTTT.

V usage is TRBV3-1 (or the pseudogene TRBV3-2) and J usage is TRBJ2-1; D remains unclear. The germline V gene encodes CDR1 LGHDT and CDR2 YNNKEL (reference sequence). Trimming removed 4 bases at V and 5 bases at J, with 9 bases between. The CDR3 runs 13 residues. CDR3 amino acids: CASSLGPNNEQFF. CDR3 nucleotides: TGTGCCAGCAGCCTCGGGCCGAACAATGAGCAGTTCTTC.

The chain recombines TRBV5-4 with TRBJ1-6; the match to TRBD1 covers 10 bases. V shed 3 bases and J 10 bases; nucleotides not matched to a gene: 7. Germline V CDR1 and CDR2: SGHNT, YYREEE (reference sequence). This CDR3 is 15 amino acids long. The CDR3 DNA sequence: TGTGCCAGCAGCTCGGACAGGGGGATCAACTCACCCCTCCACTTT. It codes for CASSSDRGINSPLHF.

This clone was seen a single time. The V gene is TRBV20-1, the J gene TRBJ1-2; D not resolved. Germline CDR1 reads DFQATT; CDR2 reads SNEGSKA (reference sequence). Trimming pared 6 bases from V and 0 bases from J, leaving 5 bases between. The CDR3 loop spans 11 amino acids. The DNA for the CDR3 is TGCAGTGCATATACTAACTATGGCTACACCTTC. It is translated as CSAYTNYGYTF.

The J gene is TRBJ2-1, the V gene TRBV27; 11 positions agree with TRBD2. Germline-derived CDR1 and CDR2 are MNHEY and SMNVEV (reference sequence). This CDR3 is 15 amino acids long. Unmatched junction bases numbered 8, after V lost 7 bases and J lost 6 bases. CDR3 nucleotide sequence: TGTGCCAGCACCATTTTAGCGGGAGGGTTCAATGAGCAGTTCTTC. Residues: CASTILAGGFNEQFF.

In its sample, this clone was seen a few times. V gene TRBV27 combines with J gene TRBJ2-2, with 9 bases fitting TRBD2. Germline V lookup: CDR1 MNHEY, CDR2 SMNVEV (reference sequence). CDR3 length: 15 amino acids. V lost 3 bases and J lost 7; bases outside the gene matches: 6. CDR3: CASSLREGMYGELFF. The CDR3 DNA sequence: TGTGCCAGCAGTTTGCGGGAGGGGATGTACGGGGAGCTGTTTTTT.

The J gene is TRBJ2-3, the V gene TRBV10-3, with TRBD2 identical over 8 bases. After removal of 10 bases from V and 4 bases from J, the junction contained 13 bases not matched to a gene. The germline CDR1 and CDR2 sequences are ENHRY and SYGVKD. The CDR3 runs to 15 residues. CDR3 nucleotides: TGTGCCACTTCTGGCCGAGCGGGAGAATCAGATACGCAGTATTTT. Translated, it gives CATSGRAGESDTQYF.

The CDR3 DNA sequence: TGTGCCAGCAGTTTGTCGACAGAGAGAGCTTTCTTT. It specifies CASSLSTERAFF. This chain joins TRBV28 and TRBJ1-1, with TRBD1 as a possible D gene (5 bases). Germline-derived CDR1 and CDR2 are MDHEN and SYDVKM. V lost 3 bases to trimming and J lost 10 bases, with 12 bases between them. The CDR3 spans 12 residues.

The rearrangement links TRBV7-2 to TRBJ1-1; D is unclear. The V end lost 5 bases, the J end lost 1 base, and 11 bases lay between the germline ends. Looked up from germline, CDR1 is SGHTA and CDR2 is FQGNSA. This CDR3 spans 14 amino acids. The chain's CDR3 is CASSPSWGNTEAFF. CDR3 in DNA: TGTGCCAGCAGCCCGAGTTGGGGGAACACTGAAGCTTTCTTT.

This chain joins TRBV7-2 and TRBJ2-7; 10 bases are shared with TRBD2. Germline-derived CDR1 and CDR2 are SGHTA and FQGNSA. CDR3 length equals 15 residues. V trimming: 8 bases; J trimming: 1 base; junction bases outside the gene matches: 8. CDR3 sequence (DNA): TGTGCCAGCTCCCGACTAGCGGGTGTATCCTACGAGCAGTACTTC. This encodes CASSRLAGVSYEQYF.

The chain combines TRBV5-1 with TRBJ2-7, with 8 positions matching TRBD1. V lost 4 bases to trimming and J lost 6 bases; unmatched junction nucleotides: 9. The CDR3 is 14 amino acids. Germline lookup yields CDR1 SGHRS and CDR2 YFSETQ. CDR3 protein: CASSPWGQEREQYF. DNA of the CDR3: TGCGCCAGCAGCCCCTGGGGACAGGAACGCGAGCAGTACTTC.

This clone occurred a few times. This chain joins TRBV19 and TRBJ1-2, with 8 bases fitting TRBD1. Germline lookup yields CDR1 LNHDA and CDR2 SQIVND (reference sequence). The CDR3 has 15 residues. V was pared by 3 bases and J by 2 bases, with 5 bases of the junction left unmatched. In nucleotides, the CDR3 is TGTGCCAGTAGTATGAGGGACAGGCCAAACTATGGCTACACCTTC. Its protein product is CASSMRDRPNYGYTF.

The CDR3 DNA reads TGTGCCAGCAGCGGGGGACAGTTCTCTGGAAACACCATATATTTT. Protein sequence: CASSGGQFSGNTIYF. The rearrangement uses TRBV11-2 and TRBJ1-3; TRBD1 agrees at 7 bases. CDR3 length: 15 amino acids. The germline CDR1 and CDR2 sequences are SGHAT and FQNNGV. The V gene end was trimmed by 5 bases and the J gene end by 0 bases; junction bases not matched to a gene: 4.

This chain uses TRBV6-4 with TRBJ2-3; unclear D gene. The germline V gene has CDR1 MRHNA and CDR2 SNTAGT. CDR3 length: 13 residues. V lost 2 bases, J lost 7 bases, and 10 bases lay in between. This chain's CDR3 is CASSDPPDNTQYF. For the CDR3, the DNA is TGTGCCAGCAGTGACCCGCCGGATAATACGCAGTATTTT.

This sequence joins TRBV7-2 and TRBJ2-7; 9 nucleotides align to TRBD1. The germline V gene has CDR1 SGHTA and CDR2 FQGNSA. V trimming: 4 bases; J trimming: 3 bases; junction bases outside the gene matches: 4. The CDR3 has 14 amino acids. CDR3 in DNA: TGTGCCAGCAGCTCCGGGACAGGGTACTACGAGCAGTACTTC. Residues: CASSSGTGYYEQYF. Variable domain in full (rest from reference TRBV7-2 and TRBJ2-7): GAGVSQSPSNKVTEKGKDVELRCDPISGHTALYWYRQSLGQGLEFLIYFQGNSAPDKSGLPSDRFSAERTGGSVSTLTIQRTQQEDSAVYLCASSSGTGYYEQYFGPGTRLTVT.